This T cell receptor beta chain was captured in a study of response to subunit inactivated influenza vaccine. General observations from the study: There was a suggestion from the authors that each seasonal influenza vaccination recruits few new T cells.

Trimming removed 0 bases from V and 6 bases from J; junction bases left unmatched: 3. CDR1 and CDR2 from the germline V gene are SGHRS and YFSETQ. This CDR3 is 13 amino acids long. In its sample, this clonotype was seen a few times. Its antigen is not known. TCRdb itself ran the RT-PCR reads through MiXCR, one entry per CDR3 protein. The profile shows roughly 780,000 distinct CDR3 sequences, roughly 18% of them singletons. The chain is built from TRBV5-1 and TRBJ2-7, with 7 bases matching TRBD1. The source is a man aged 45-60 years who received an inactivated influenza vaccine. The material was PBMCs from blood, obtained approximately 5 days after vaccination. The CDR3 nucleotides read TGCGCCAGCAGCTTGGATACAGGGGCCGAGCAGTACTTC. Its protein product is CASSLDTGAEQYF. The variable domain in full, with the rest retrieved from reference TRBV5-1 and TRBJ2-7, is KAGVTQTPRYLIKTRGQQVTLSCSPISGHRSVSWYQQTPGQGLQFLFEYFSETQRNKGNFPGRFSGRQFSNSRSEMNVSTLELGDSALYLCASSLDTGAEQYFGPGTRLTVT.